Following are 19 T cell receptor beta chains from one sample sequenced in a study of shared clonotypes between healthy human individuals. Clones were read by immunoSEQ multiplex PCR, and TCRdb kept only the in-frame ones, dropping some. The sample consists of about half a million clones, roughly 80% of them appearing once. Material for sequencing was PBMCs. These receptors were collected from a middle-aged woman in good health. Some clones in this sample may be carry-over from other donors' samples.

Concerning this clone: Its ends do not fully match the called genes, so a read error is possible. The chain couples TRBV4-1 to TRBJ2-7; 9 bases are a match to TRBD2. Germline-derived CDR1 and CDR2 are MGHRA and YSYEKL. The CDR3 covers 15 residues. CDR3 sequence: CASSQGGTSSHEQYF. The CDR3 DNA reads TGCGCCAGCAGCCAAGGCGGGACTAGCTCCCACGAGCAGTACTTC.

J is TRBJ2-3 and V is TRBV25-1, with a weak D call TRBD2 (6 bases). Germline V gene data show CDR1 as MGHDK and CDR2 as SYGVNS. The ends were cut back, 2 bases at V and 3 bases at J, with 9 bases in the middle. This CDR3 has 14 amino acids. CDR3 coding DNA: TGTGCCAGCAGTGAAAATCTAGCGACAGATACGCAGTATTTT. Protein product: CASSENLATDTQYF.

The chain joins TRBV6-5 to TRBJ1-2; 10 bases match TRBD1. Germline lookup yields CDR1 MNHEY and CDR2 SVGAGI. Trimming removed 2 bases from V and 1 base from J; junction bases left unmatched: 4. There are 16 residues in the CDR3. CDR3 sequence: CASSYTGTGDNYGYTF. DNA of the CDR3: TGTGCCAGCAGTTACACTGGGACAGGGGATAACTATGGCTACACCTTC.

The rearrangement joins TRBV5-1 to TRBJ2-1; D is unresolved. In germline, CDR1 is SGHRS, CDR2 YFSETQ. Trimming removed 6 bases from V and 10 bases from J, with 23 bases in between. The CDR3 is 15 residues long. The CDR3 region is CASTDPDALKREQFF. The CDR3, as DNA: TGCGCCAGCACTGACCCGGACGCCCTTAAACGGGAGCAGTTCTTC.

The V call is TRBV7-9, the J call TRBJ2-5; no definite D call. V lost 5 bases and J lost 3, with 7 bases in between. From germline, CDR1 is SEHNR and CDR2 FQNEAQ (reference sequence). The CDR3 has 12 amino acids. The CDR3 bases are TGTGCCAGCAGCCCCACAAAAGAGACCCAGTACTTC. Translation: CASSPTKETQYF. Using reference TRBV7-9 and TRBJ2-5 for the parts outside the CDR3, the full variable domain is DTGVSQNPRHKITKRGQNVTFRCDPISEHNRLYWYRQTLGQGPEFLTYFQNEAQLEKSRLLSDRFSAERPKGSFSTLEIQRTEQGDSAMYLCASSPTKETQYFGPGTRLLVL.

This clone occurred many times. The genes are TRBV9 and TRBJ2-5, with unresolved D. V dropped 0 bases and J dropped 1 base, with 7 bases sitting between them. Looked up from germline, CDR1 is SGDLS and CDR2 is YYNGEE. The CDR3 covers 14 residues. The CDR3 region has the DNA TGTGCCAGCAGCGTAGGGGCCAGCCAAGAGACCCAGTACTTC. Protein: CASSVGASQETQYF.

The chain carries TRBV27 and TRBJ1-3; D remains ambiguous. V gave up 5 bases and J gave up 0 bases, with 11 bases separating them. Germline CDR1 is MNHEY and CDR2 is SMNVEV (reference sequence). The CDR3 sequence is 15 residues long. The CDR3, as DNA: TGTGCCAGCAGTCCGACAAGCCGCTCTGGAAACACCATATATTTT. Translation: CASSPTSRSGNTIYF.

The genes are TRBV6-6 and TRBJ1-1, with D unclear. Trimming pared 0 bases from V and 3 bases from J, leaving 5 bases between. Germline V gene lookup returns CDR1 MNHNY and CDR2 SVGAGI (reference sequence). This CDR3 contains 13 residues. CDR3: CASSYSRDTEAFF. CDR3 in DNA: TGTGCCAGCAGTTACTCGAGGGACACTGAAGCTTTCTTT.

A word on this clone: A far bigger clonotype differs at one base, so this is likely a read error. The CDR3 here is CASSTDHQGGYTF. Written as DNA, the CDR3 is TGTGCCAGTAGTACGGATCACCAGGGAGGCTACACCTTC. The gene calls are TRBV19 and TRBJ1-2, with a tentative D call TRBD1 (5 bases). The CDR3 has 13 residues. In germline, CDR1 is LNHDA, CDR2 SQIVND (reference sequence). V was shortened by 4 bases and J by 8 bases, with 14 bases between the two germline ends.

About this clone: A read error is likely here: a far larger clone is one base away. This rearrangement joins TRBV2 to TRBJ2-3; D call uncertain. Germline loops: CDR1 SNHLY, CDR2 FYNNEI. Trimming removed 6 bases from V and 4 bases from J, with 14 bases in between. This CDR3 has 14 amino acids. The CDR3 loop reads CASRGAFESDTQYF. Written as DNA, the CDR3 is TGTGCCAGCAGAGGCGCTTTCGAGTCAGATACGCAGTATTTT.

The chain is built from TRBV2 and TRBJ1-4; D not certain. V gave up 1 base and J gave up 7 bases, with 4 bases separating them. Per germline, CDR1 SNHLY and CDR2 FYNNEI. The length of the CDR3 is 12 residues. CDR3 nucleotides: TGTGCCAGCAGTGAAGAGGTTGAAAAACTGTTTTTT. It codes for CASSEEVEKLFF.

V is TRBV7-2 and J is TRBJ2-3; D is undetermined. CDR1 and CDR2 (germline): SGHTA, FQGNSA. With 5 bases removed from V and 0 bases from J, the gap between germline ends came to 9 bases. CDR3 size: 14 residues. DNA of the CDR3: TGTGCCAGCAGCCCGGAACCTAGCACAGATACGCAGTATTTT. Translating it yields CASSPEPSTDTQYF.

As concerns this clone: The same CDR3 also results from other DNA sequences found in this sample. The chain carries TRBV19 and TRBJ1-1, with D possibly TRBD1 on 6 matching bases. The CDR3 consists of 13 residues. The V end lost 2 bases, the J end lost 3 bases, and 7 bases lay between the germline ends. Germline loops: CDR1 LNHDA, CDR2 SQIVND (reference sequence). In DNA, the CDR3 is TGTGCCAGTAGTATAAGGGGGGACACTGAAGCTTTCTTT. Residues: CASSIRGDTEAFF.

Regarding this clone: A far more abundant clone sits one base away, making this likely a read error. This chain joins TRBV7-9 and TRBJ1-1; unclear D gene. The germline V gene encodes CDR1 SEHNR and CDR2 FQNEAQ (reference sequence). V lost 3 bases and J lost 11, with 13 bases in between. The CDR3 consists of 12 residues. CDR3 residues: CASSLGRGWAFF. CDR3 in DNA: TGTGCCAGCAGCTTGGGCCGGGGATGGGCTTTCTTT. The full variable domain, its missing parts supplied by reference TRBV7-9 and TRBJ1-1, is DTGVSQNPRHKITKRGQNVTFRCDPISEHNRLYWYRQTLGQGPEFLTYFQNEAQLEKSRLLSDRFSAERPKGSFSTLEIQRTEQGDSAMYLCASSLGRGWAFFGQGTRLTVV.

Here the CDR3 DNA reads TGTGCCAGCAGCTTAGTTTACAGCGGGTACGAGCAGTACTTC. This codes for CASSLVYSGYEQYF. This chain uses TRBV11-2 with TRBJ2-7, with D possibly TRBD2 on 6 matching bases. Trimming cost V 1 base and J 4 bases, with 11 bases left between them. CDR3 length: 14 residues. CDR1 and CDR2 from the germline V gene are SGHAT and FQNNGV. The variable domain in full, with the rest retrieved from reference TRBV11-2 and TRBJ2-7, is EAGVAQSPRYKIIEKRQSVAFWCNPISGHATLYWYQQILGQGPKLLIQFQNNGVVDDSQLPKDRFSAERLKGVDSTLKIQPAKLEDSAVYLCASSLVYSGYEQYFGPGTRLTVT.

V usage is TRBV28 and J usage is TRBJ2-1; D gene ambiguous. The CDR3 is 16 amino acids. Germline loops: CDR1 MDHEN, CDR2 SYDVKM. V dropped 7 bases and J dropped 0 bases, with 16 bases sitting between them. The CDR3 DNA reads as TGTGCCAGCAATGGGTACGGTGATAGCTCCTACAATGAGCAGTTCTTC. This encodes CASNGYGDSSYNEQFF.

This clone was observed many times. This chain connects TRBV28 to TRBJ2-5, with 8 bases aligning to TRBD1. Germline CDR1 reads MDHEN; CDR2 reads SYDVKM. The CDR3 runs 17 residues. V lost 7 bases, J lost 5 bases, and 18 bases stayed unmatched. CDR3 sequence (DNA): TGTGCCAGCACCCCTGGACAGGGTCGGCCCTTGAGTGAGACCCAGTACTTC. The encoded protein is CASTPGQGRPLSETQYF.

V gene TRBV7-2 combines with J gene TRBJ2-3; 12 bases agree with TRBD2. This CDR3 region has 16 residues. Germline trimming cut 6 bases from V and 2 bases from J; bases unmatched to any gene: 6. The germline gives CDR1 SGHTA, CDR2 FQGNSA. The CDR3 coding sequence is TGTGCCAGCAGTGCAGGACTAGCGGGACCCACAGATACGCAGTATTTT. Translated: CASSAGLAGPTDTQYF.

This clone came up once. The chain couples TRBV7-9 to TRBJ1-4; unclear D gene. The CDR3 length is 12 residues. Germline V CDR1 and CDR2: SEHNR, FQNEAQ (reference sequence). Trimming shortened V by 3 bases and J by 8 bases, and 7 bases separated the two germline ends. The CDR3 nucleotides read TGTGCCAGCAGCTTTCAAGAGGAAAAACTGTTTTTT. This encodes CASSFQEEKLFF.